What follows is one TCR beta chain and its context. Its antigen remains unknown. The sample holds other DNA sequences that translate to the same CDR3. This sample was included in a study of shared clonotypes between healthy human individuals. Study conclusions and caveats: The low donor count limited represented genetic and exposure-history diversity.

Using immunoSEQ multiplex PCR, the repertoire was profiled, and TCRdb retains in-frame clones only, with some absent. The sample comprises millions of clones, about 95% of which are singletons, and about 1.1% rests with the top ten. As defined, naive CD8 cells were CD45RO-negative and positively selected for CCR7, with terminally differentiated effector memory CD45RA+ cells excluded. The CDR3 loop spans 12 amino acids. Trimming took 2 bases from V and 5 from J, leaving 6 bases between them. The germline V gene encodes CDR1 SGHAT and CDR2 FQNNGV. Sample: naive CD8+ T cells sorted from blood. The clonotype was recovered from a man between 18 and 29 years old in good health. The gene calls are TRBV11-2 and TRBJ2-5; unclear D gene. CDR3 protein: CASSLTGETQYF. For the CDR3, the DNA is TGTGCCAGCAGCTTAACTGGGGAGACCCAGTACTTC. Variable domain in full (rest from reference TRBV11-2 and TRBJ2-5): EAGVAQSPRYKIIEKRQSVAFWCNPISGHATLYWYQQILGQGPKLLIQFQNNGVVDDSQLPKDRFSAERLKGVDSTLKIQPAKLEDSAVYLCASSLTGETQYFGPGTRLLVL.